This paragraph covers one TCR beta chain sequence. As yet, its antigen is unknown. TCR beta CDR3 region amplification was performed from RNA transcripts. The HTBI primer set drove a first-round RT-PCR of the TCR CDR3. Via MiXCR, TCRdb re-called the multiplex PCR reads, giving one row per CDR3 protein. Among 650,000 to 750,000 distinct CDR3 sequences, 12% to 15% were seen once, and the ten largest hold about a tenth. This record comes from a study of T cells in Graves' hyperthyroidism and ophthalmopathy. General study results and limits: Appearing also in blood were most of the thyroid clonotypes expanded above 0.001.

The CDR3 runs to 16 residues. Germline CDR1 MGHRA, CDR2 YSYEKL. Stable Graves' hyperthyroidism meant no ophthalmopathy progression within 18 months. It was uncontrolled infection, other autoimmune disease, pregnancy or lactation that excluded patients. Diagnostic assessment was based on clinical symptoms, serum thyroxine and TRAb, thyroid ultrasound and orbital computed tomography. The chain employs TRBV4-1 and TRBJ2-7; 9 bases fit TRBD2. The DNA end is a closer match to TRBJ2-1, so the J assignment may be wrong. Material: blood. The TCR comes from a woman under 30 with Graves' hyperthyroidism. Written as DNA, the CDR3 is TGCGCCAGCAGCCTAATAAGCGGGAGGACTTTCTACGAGCAGTTCTTC. This codes for CASSLISGRTFYEQFF.